This TCR beta chain is from a study of blood T cell repertoires in COVID-19. Study-wide context: Samples representing acute and convalescent COVID-19 were sourced from the United States, Italy and Spain. T cells, B-cell-depleted T cells, or PBMCs provided the cDNA or gDNA that served as material.

The authors' processing: Reference gene primer amplification gave estimated nucleated cell counts. Only in-frame clones appear in the TCRdb table, and some are missing; sequencing was by immunoSEQ multiplex PCR. For V, J and clone size, that table is used; D and trimming come from the DNA. The sample consists of tens of thousands of clones, roughly four fifths of them appearing once. Germline values: CDR1 SQVTM, CDR2 ANQGSEA. V shed 4 bases and J shed 2 bases, with 11 bases lying between them. The CDR3 extends over 14 amino acids. The chain uses TRBV29-1 and TRBJ2-2, with D tentatively TRBD1 (6 bases). The sample consisted of peripheral blood. The sequence was obtained from a man aged 45 to 65 with active or convalescent COVID-19. The CDR3 reads CSVGGQANTGELFF. The CDR3 DNA reads TGCAGCGTTGGGGGGCAGGCAAACACCGGGGAGCTGTTTTTT.